Below are 12 T cell receptor beta chains sequenced from a single sample in a study of early T cells in non-severe SARS-CoV-2 infection. One entry per CDR3 protein results from TCRdb running MiXCR on the 5' RACE reads. The sample yields 70,000 to 95,000 distinct CDR3 sequences, approximately 14% seen once. The sequenced material came from whole blood. Receptor source: an adult who was a healthcare worker with PCR-confirmed SARS-CoV-2 infection or an uninfected control (not recorded which).

The chain couples TRBV27 to TRBJ2-1; 7 nucleotides line up with TRBD1. The V and J ends lost 4 bases and 6 bases, in that order; junction bases with no gene match: 3. The germline V gene encodes CDR1 MNHEY and CDR2 SMNVEV (reference sequence). The CDR3 contains 13 residues. CDR3 DNA sequence: TGTGCCAGCAGTTGGGACAGATCCAATGAGCAGTTCTTC. It is translated as CASSWDRSNEQFF.

The chain combines TRBV11-2 with TRBJ2-3; 10 bases line up with TRBD2. V was clipped by 5 bases and J by 4 bases; unmatched bases: 12. The CDR3 runs to 17 residues. Germline lookup yields CDR1 SGHAT and CDR2 FQNNGV. This chain's CDR3 is CASSLAGALRGADTQYF. CDR3 in DNA: TGTGCCAGCAGCCTAGCGGGGGCCCTACGAGGAGCAGATACGCAGTATTTT.

This chain uses TRBV12-3 or TRBV12-4 with TRBJ2-1; D is undetermined. V lost 5 bases and J 2 bases, leaving 10 bases between the germline ends. The CDR3 sequence is 14 residues long. CDR3 coding DNA: TGTGCCAGCAGTCTTACTGGTGCCTACAATGAGCAGTTCTTC. Its protein is CASSLTGAYNEQFF.

This clonotype was counted between two and nine times. V and J are TRBV6-1 and TRBJ2-1; 7 nucleotides match TRBD2. The germline gives CDR1 MNHNS, CDR2 SASEGT. Trimming at V came to 7 bases and at J to 1 base, leaving 4 bases not matched to a gene. The CDR3 has 14 amino acids. The CDR3 coding sequence is TGTGCCAGCACCGGCGGGGGTTCCTACAATGAGCAGTTCTTC. Amino acids: CASTGGGSYNEQFF.

This clonotype was counted many times. The gene calls are TRBV20-1 and TRBJ2-1; TRBD2 might be the D (5 bases). V gave up 1 base and J gave up 6 bases, with 16 bases separating them. The CDR3 is 15 residues long. Germline V gene sequence: CDR1 DFQATT, CDR2 SNEGSKA (reference sequence). The CDR3: CSARAPARRFNEQFF. CDR3 sequence (DNA): TGCAGTGCTAGAGCTCCAGCCAGGAGGTTCAATGAGCAGTTCTTC.

V usage is TRBV24-1 and J usage is TRBJ2-2; TRBD2 matches at 9 bases. The CDR3 covers 17 residues. The germline CDR1 and CDR2 sequences are KGHDR and SFDVKD. Unmatched junction bases numbered 6, after V lost 2 bases and J lost 3 bases. CDR3 sequence reads: CATSDYGTSRDTGELFF. CDR3 DNA: TGTGCCACCAGTGATTATGGGACTAGCAGAGACACCGGGGAGCTGTTTTTT.

In its sample, this clonotype was seen a few times. This chain uses TRBV7-9 with TRBJ1-2; D is possibly TRBD1 (6 bases). The CDR3 totals 14 residues. The V gene lost 6 bases and the J gene lost 8 bases, with 19 bases spanning the gap. Germline CDR1 SEHNR, CDR2 FQNEAQ (reference sequence). The CDR3 bases are TGTGCCAGCAGGGAAATAGGGGGGCTGAGAGGCTACACCTTC. Its protein product is CASREIGGLRGYTF.

Concerning this clonotype itself: Here the CDR3 omits its conserved ending phenylalanine or tryptophan, so a read error is the likely source. The chain joins TRBV12-3 or TRBV12-4 to TRBJ2-2, with D possibly TRBD2 on 5 matching bases. This CDR3 contains 12 residues. V was pared by 6 bases and J by 4 bases, with 6 bases between. The CDR3, as DNA: TGTGCCAGCAGCCGGGGCACCGGGGAGCTGTTTTGT. It is translated as CASSRGTGELFC.

The chain has TRBV29-1 and TRBJ2-1; no firm D call. Germline V gives CDR1 SQVTM, CDR2 ANQGSEA. V shed 3 bases and J shed 0 bases, with 15 bases lying between them. This CDR3 is 16 amino acids long. In DNA, the CDR3 is TGCAGCGTTGACGGTTATGCGGCTAGCTCCTACAATGAGCAGTTCTTC. This codes for CSVDGYAASSYNEQFF.

This clonotype was seen a few times. The chain links TRBV7-7 to TRBJ2-1, with D unclear. The ends were cut back, 0 bases at V and 5 bases at J, with 5 bases in the middle. This CDR3 is 13 amino acids long. Germline lookup yields CDR1 SSHAT and CDR2 FNYEAQ (reference sequence). For the CDR3, the DNA is TGTGCCAGCAGCTTAGCTTCGAACAATGAGCAGTTCTTC. Amino acid sequence: CASSLASNNEQFF.

J is TRBJ2-5 and V is TRBV11-2, with D possibly TRBD1 on 6 matching bases. Germline V gene data show CDR1 as SGHAT and CDR2 as FQNNGV. The ends were cut back, 2 bases at V and 2 bases at J, with 9 bases in the middle. The CDR3 has 14 amino acids. CDR3 DNA: TGTGCCAGCAGCTTATGGACAGCGCAAGAGACCCAGTACTTC. As protein: CASSLWTAQETQYF.

This clonotype came up a few times. The CDR3 nucleotides are TGTGCCAGCATCGCGGGAGAAGGGGGAACTAACACTGAAGCTTTCTTT. Encoded protein: CASIAGEGGTNTEAFF. V and J are TRBV6-1 and TRBJ1-1; a possible D gene is TRBD1 (6 bases). V was clipped by 7 bases and J by 2 bases, with 20 bases between them. The CDR3 covers 16 residues. Germline values: CDR1 MNHNS, CDR2 SASEGT.